The 28 T cell receptor beta chains in this list originate from one sample, sequenced in a study of T-cell reconstitution after alpha-beta-depleted transplantation in children (dated by TCRdb to between 2015 and 2016). These receptors lack a known antigen. The library was produced with PCR. The data were produced on an Illumina HiSeq 2500. TCR libraries were prepared with molecular barcoding, using unique molecular identifiers to normalize TCRbeta repertoire quantification. In-frame beta chains were kept once TCRdb had trimmed the public reads at Q25 with fastp and called clones with MiXCR. Each CDR3 protein appears once, grouped with its most common genes and DNA. For this sample the table gives around 300,000 distinct CDR3 sequences, of which around 7.3% were detected only once. Of the sample, 9.1% is held by the ten largest clones. What the treatment or condition label conveys for this sample: allogeneic hematopoietic cell transplantation with graft depleted of TCRalphabeta T cells and CD19 B cells.

General conclusions and limits of the study: Over subsequent months, a decline in hyperexpanded clone frequencies was noted, and after one year, T-cell counts and TCRbeta diversity were mostly ascribed to newly produced T cells.

The specimen comprised peripheral blood, sampled 360 days after TCRalphabeta/CD19-depleted stem cell transplant. All receptors derive from a female patient aged 2-9 years who had a stem cell transplant for Fanconi anemia, so the T cells may come from the graft donor.

A few counts support this clonotype. V gene TRBV20-1 combines with J gene TRBJ2-2; D unclear. This CDR3 has 11 amino acids. V lost 3 bases to trimming and J lost 5 bases, with 4 bases between them. Per germline, CDR1 DFQATT and CDR2 SNEGSKA (reference sequence). The CDR3 DNA is TGCAGTGCTAGGTTAACCGGGGAGCTGTTTTTT. It translates to CSARLTGELFF.

This clonotype was counted at least ten times. The V and J genes are TRBV18 and TRBJ2-1; 9 bases match TRBD2. Germline loops: CDR1 KGHSH, CDR2 LQKENI. Trimming removed 6 bases from V and 3 bases from J; junction bases left unmatched: 9. The length of the CDR3 is 16 residues. The CDR3 DNA follows: TGTGCCAGCTCTGCGAACCGCGGGGGGGACTACAATGAGCAGTTCTTC. This translates into CASSANRGGDYNEQFF.

This clonotype occurred many times. The chain carries TRBV7-9 and TRBJ1-6; 7 nucleotides match TRBD1. The CDR3 is 15 amino acids. In germline, CDR1 is SEHNR, CDR2 FQNEAQ (reference sequence). V shed 4 bases, J shed 10 bases, and the junction held 10 bases outside the gene matches. The CDR3: CASSSTGTINSPLHF. Here the CDR3 DNA reads TGTGCCAGCAGCTCGACAGGGACCATCAACTCACCCCTCCACTTT. Full variable domain (remainder filled in from reference TRBV7-9 and TRBJ1-6): DTGVSQNPRHKITKRGQNVTFRCDPISEHNRLYWYRQTLGQGPEFLTYFQNEAQLEKSRLLSDRFSAERPKGSFSTLEIQRTEQGDSAMYLCASSSTGTINSPLHFGNGTRLTVT.

This chain's CDR3 is CASSPPVGTAPEKLFF. DNA of the CDR3: TGCGCCAGCAGCCCTCCCGTTGGGACAGCCCCTGAAAAACTGTTTTTT. J is TRBJ1-4 and V is TRBV5-1, with 7 bases aligning to TRBD1. This CDR3 comprises 16 residues. CDR1 is SGHRS, CDR2 YFSETQ, per germline. Losses at the gene ends were 4 bases for V and 7 bases for J; bases not matched to a gene: 13.

This clonotype appeared many times. The chain employs TRBV7-6 and TRBJ2-2; D remains ambiguous. CDR1 and CDR2 (germline): SGHVS, FNYEAQ. This CDR3 has 12 residues. Trimming cost V 5 bases and J 7 bases, with 8 bases left between them. CDR3 sequence (DNA): TGTGCCAGCAGCCCCCGTGGCGGGGAGCTGTTTTTT. Its protein is CASSPRGGELFF.

This clonotype has more than one count but fewer than ten. The V gene is TRBV10-1, the J gene TRBJ1-3; no firm D call. The germline gives CDR1 WNHNN, CDR2 SYGVQD (reference sequence). V was cut by 0 bases and J by 2 bases, with 8 bases left in between. The CDR3 extends over 15 amino acids. CDR3 coding DNA: TGCGCCAGCAGTGAGTCGGGAGTAACTGGAAACACCATATATTTT. It yields the protein CASSESGVTGNTIYF.

This clonotype has a count of ten or more. V gene TRBV6-2 or TRBV6-3 combines with J gene TRBJ2-1; 13 positions agree with TRBD2. J was trimmed by 10 bases and V by 4 bases; bases with no gene match: 4. CDR3 size: 14 residues. Per germline, CDR1 MNHEY and CDR2 SVGEGT. In DNA form, the CDR3 reads TGTGCCAGCAGTTTCGGGACTAGCGGGGTCGAGCAGTTCTTC. Translated, it gives CASSFGTSGVEQFF.

This clonotype was counted ten times or more. The chain couples TRBV6-1 to TRBJ2-4; 7 bases fit TRBD1. V gave up 2 bases and J gave up 7 bases; unmatched junction bases: 11. Looked up from germline, CDR1 is MNHNS and CDR2 is SASEGT. This CDR3 contains 16 residues. CDR3 protein: CASSETPYRGENIQYF. The CDR3 DNA is TGTGCCAGCAGTGAAACGCCATACAGGGGAGAGAACATTCAGTACTTC.

In this sample, this clonotype turned up many times. The chain joins TRBV7-7 to TRBJ2-2; TRBD2 agrees at 12 bases. CDR1 SSHAT and CDR2 FNYEAQ come from the germline V gene (reference sequence). With V trimmed by 5 bases and J by 0 bases, 7 bases remained unmatched. CDR3 length: 18 residues. CDR3 loop: CASSLGLAGYSNTGELFF. The CDR3 bases are TGTGCCAGCAGCCTCGGACTAGCGGGGTATTCGAACACCGGGGAGCTGTTTTTT.

Many counts were recorded for this clonotype. The V gene is TRBV9, the J gene TRBJ2-5; possible D gene TRBD2, 5 bases. From germline, CDR1 is SGDLS and CDR2 YYNGEE. CDR3 length: 17 amino acids. The V and J ends lost 4 bases and 4 bases respectively, with 23 bases between them. The CDR3 region has the DNA TGTGCCAGCAGCCCCGCCTCCGACTACTTTCCGGGAGAGACCCAGTACTTC. Its protein product is CASSPASDYFPGETQYF.

The sample holds many counts of this clonotype. The V call is TRBV20-1, the J call TRBJ1-5; 10 bases are shared with TRBD1. The junction had 4 bases not matched to a gene; V was cut back by 6 bases and J by 2 bases. From germline, CDR1 is DFQATT and CDR2 SNEGSKA (reference sequence). The CDR3 contains 14 residues. DNA for the CDR3: TGCAGTGCAACCGGGACAGGGGGCAATCAGCCCCAGCATTTT. The encoded protein is CSATGTGGNQPQHF.

The V gene is TRBV28, the J gene TRBJ1-5, with 7 bases matching TRBD1. The CDR3 is 18 amino acids. Germline CDR1 and CDR2: MDHEN and SYDVKM. V gave up 1 base and J gave up 4 bases; unmatched junction bases: 13. The CDR3, as DNA: TGTGCCAGCAGTTTATTTGGGACAGCTGGGGGGGGAAATCAGCCCCAGCATTTT. Translating gives CASSLFGTAGGGNQPQHF.

The table lists this clonotype with a few counts. The chain combines TRBV2 with TRBJ2-7; D perhaps matches TRBD1 (6 bases). Germline lookup yields CDR1 SNHLY and CDR2 FYNNEI. This CDR3 comprises 15 residues. V dropped 11 bases and J dropped 2 bases, with 22 bases sitting between them. The CDR3 DNA follows: TGTGCCCTCCGTGAGGCCCAGGACAGAGCCTACGAGCAGTACTTC. Amino acids: CALREAQDRAYEQYF.

This clonotype showed up just a few times. The chain recombines TRBV24-1 with TRBJ2-5; 10 nucleotides agree with TRBD1. Germline V gives CDR1 KGHDR, CDR2 SFDVKD. The CDR3 is 16 residues long. Trimming cost V 2 bases and J 2 bases; bases outside gene matches: 4. The CDR3 loop reads CATSDWGTGEQETQYF. CDR3 DNA: TGTGCCACCAGTGATTGGGGGACAGGGGAACAAGAGACCCAGTACTTC.

This clonotype was observed many times. CDR3 residues: CASAWGSGGQPQHF. CDR3 coding DNA: TGTGCCAGCGCCTGGGGGTCAGGGGGACAGCCCCAGCATTTT. The chain joins TRBV7-9 to TRBJ1-5; 7 bases line up with TRBD1. The CDR3 has 14 residues. Per the germline V gene, CDR1 is SEHNR and CDR2 is FQNEAQ (reference sequence). V lost 8 bases, J lost 7 bases, and 11 bases stayed unmatched. Together with reference TRBV7-9 and TRBJ1-5, the CDR3 gives the full variable domain: DTGVSQNPRHKITKRGQNVTFRCDPISEHNRLYWYRQTLGQGPEFLTYFQNEAQLEKSRLLSDRFSAERPKGSFSTLEIQRTEQGDSAMYLCASAWGSGGQPQHFGDGTRLSIL.

This clonotype has a handful of counts. The chain carries TRBV5-1 and TRBJ2-1, with TRBD1 identical over 8 bases. Germline V CDR1 and CDR2: SGHRS, YFSETQ. The CDR3 covers 17 residues. V shed 3 bases, J shed 8 bases, and the junction held 16 bases outside the gene matches. The CDR3 DNA reads as TGCGCCAGCAGCTCCGACAGGGGAGCGGCCCAAGGGCATGAGCAGTTCTTC. This codes for CASSSDRGAAQGHEQFF.

This clonotype was recorded at least ten times. The V call is TRBV3-1, the J call TRBJ2-7, with 10 bases aligning to TRBD1. J gave up 5 bases and V 2 bases, and 3 bases lay outside the gene matches. CDR3 length equals 14 residues. Germline CDR1 and CDR2: LGHDT and YNNKEL (reference sequence). The CDR3 DNA sequence: TGTGCCAGCAGCCAATGGGACAGGGGACACGAGCAGTACTTC. Translating it yields CASSQWDRGHEQYF.

As to this clonotype: A clone one base away is much larger, so this may be a read error. This chain joins TRBV10-3 and TRBJ1-1, with a tentative D call TRBD1 (6 bases). CDR3 length equals 14 residues. Looked up from germline, CDR1 is ENHRY and CDR2 is SYGVKD. The CDR3 DNA follows: TGTGCCATCAATGAGTCAGGGGATTTCACTGAAGCTTTCTTT. This gives the protein CAINESGDFTEAFF.

This clonotype was recorded many times. V and J are TRBV2 and TRBJ2-5; no clear D gene. Trimming removed 4 bases at V and 1 base at J, with 10 bases between. From germline, CDR1 is SNHLY and CDR2 FYNNEI. The CDR3 is 14 amino acids. CDR3 amino acids: CASSGAFLQETQYF. In DNA, the CDR3 is TGTGCCAGCAGTGGAGCATTTCTCCAAGAGACCCAGTACTTC.

The rearrangement uses TRBV10-3 and TRBJ1-3; D uncertain. This CDR3 is built from 13 residues. CDR1 and CDR2 from the germline V gene are ENHRY and SYGVKD. Trimming pared 0 bases from V and 10 bases from J, leaving 10 bases between. The CDR3 is CAISESWRRTIYF. For the CDR3, the DNA is TGTGCCATCAGTGAGTCGTGGAGGCGGACCATATATTTT.

Regarding this clonotype: At one end, the junction sequence differs from germline, possibly due to a read error. V is TRBV29-1 and J is TRBJ1-4, with D maybe TRBD1 (5 bases). The CDR3 runs 13 residues. The germline gives CDR1 SQVTM, CDR2 ANQGSEA. The CDR3 sequence is CSADFPNEGKPFF. In DNA form, the CDR3 reads TGCAGCGCAGACTTCCCTAATGAGGGGAAACCGTTTTTT.

Ten or more counts support this clonotype. The rearrangement uses TRBV9 and TRBJ2-3, with TRBD2 matching 7 bases. Trimming took 2 bases from V and 5 from J; bases not matched to a gene: 11. The CDR3 runs to 16 residues. From germline, CDR1 is SGDLS and CDR2 YYNGEE. The CDR3 region is CASSVQGRAGVDTQYF. The CDR3 DNA reads as TGTGCCAGCAGCGTTCAGGGTAGGGCGGGGGTAGATACGCAGTATTTT. The full variable domain, in which reference TRBV9 and TRBJ2-3 provide the parts outside the CDR3, is DSGVTQTPKHLITATGQRVTLRCSPRSGDLSVYWYQQSLDQGLQFLIQYYNGEERAKGNILERFSAQQFPDLHSELNLSSLELGDSALYFCASSVQGRAGVDTQYFGPGTRLTVL.

This clonotype was detected ten times or more. V usage is TRBV11-2 and J usage is TRBJ2-3; 8 nucleotides align to TRBD2. J was trimmed by 4 bases and V by 1 base; bases with no gene match: 7. Germline CDR1 reads SGHAT; CDR2 reads FQNNGV. The CDR3 loop spans 16 amino acids. The CDR3 loop reads CASSLARLTSADTQYF. In DNA, the CDR3 is TGTGCCAGCAGCTTAGCCCGGTTGACTAGCGCAGATACGCAGTATTTT.

This clonotype was counted at least ten times. The genes are TRBV5-1 and TRBJ2-7, with a tentative D call TRBD1 (6 bases). The germline gives CDR1 SGHRS, CDR2 YFSETQ. The CDR3 is 20 residues long. Deletions cut 4 bases from V and 7 bases from J, with 36 bases between. The CDR3 spells CASSQGPGTPIFYDEGEQYF. Here the CDR3 DNA reads TGCGCCAGCAGCCAAGGCCCAGGGACACCGATCTTCTACGATGAGGGTGAGCAGTACTTC.

This clonotype was picked up many times. The genes are TRBV28 and TRBJ2-2; no clear D gene. CDR1 and CDR2 (germline): MDHEN, SYDVKM. The CDR3 loop spans 14 amino acids. Trimming stripped 4 bases from V and 1 base from J, with 7 bases between. CDR3 sequence: CASSSAQNTGELFF. The CDR3 DNA sequence: TGTGCCAGCAGTTCGGCCCAGAACACCGGGGAGCTGTTTTTT.

This clonotype was counted many times. The V gene is TRBV10-3, the J gene TRBJ1-1; D remains ambiguous. Trimming stripped 7 bases from V and 1 base from J, with 7 bases between. This CDR3 is built from 12 residues. Germline V gene lookup returns CDR1 ENHRY and CDR2 SYGVKD. Written as DNA, the CDR3 is TGTGCCATCAATAACAGGAACACTGAAGCTTTCTTT. Amino acid sequence: CAINNRNTEAFF.

This clonotype came up a few times. The V gene is TRBV28, the J gene TRBJ1-5; 8 nucleotides align to TRBD1. The CDR3 has 15 amino acids. Looked up from germline, CDR1 is MDHEN and CDR2 is SYDVKM. The V segment lost 2 bases and the J segment 6 bases; nucleotides outside the gene matches: 6. The DNA of the CDR3 is TGTGCCAGCAGTTTAGACAGGGGATTAGGTCAGCCCCAGCATTTT. Its translation is CASSLDRGLGQPQHF.

This clonotype was observed at least ten times. The chain links TRBV28 to TRBJ2-2; D remains unclear. V lost 2 bases, J lost 1 base, and 14 bases lay in between. CDR3 length equals 17 residues. In germline, CDR1 is MDHEN, CDR2 SYDVKM. CDR3 sequence (DNA): TGTGCCAGCAGTTTACCGTTTGGGTGGGGGAACACCGGGGAGCTGTTTTTT. Translation: CASSLPFGWGNTGELFF.